This TCR beta chain derives from a study of PD-1 blockade in classical Hodgkin lymphoma. This clone was observed a handful of times. V lost 1 base and J lost 3, with 12 bases in between. CDR1 is SGHNT, CDR2 YENEEA, per germline. The CDR3 has 16 amino acids. Stated time point: cycle 4 day 1 (C4D1), after five to seven weeks of nivolumab. Each of the patients experienced relapse following autologous stem cell transplantation, and their brentuximab vedotin exposure differed. This table comes from immunoSEQ multiplex PCR, and its TCRdb copy is limited to in-frame clones, with some not included. The sample contains 19,000 or so clones, 75% to 90% of which appear only once.

This TCR came from a human donor with classical Hodgkin lymphoma. This chain links TRBV11-3 with TRBJ2-2; D uncertain. This material consisted of peripheral blood mononuclear cells (PBMCs), taken before the fourth cycle of nivolumab. The CDR3 loop reads CASSLAVSSYTGELFF. DNA of the CDR3: TGTGCCAGCAGCTTAGCTGTAAGCTCGTACACCGGGGAGCTGTTTTTT.